The 32 T cell receptor beta chains given below trace back to one sample, sequenced in a study of identical twins. MiXCR, run by TCRdb on the 5' RACE reads, gives a single entry per CDR3 protein. The data hold some 560,000 distinct CDR3 sequences, with nearly 10% observed a single time. The data were also submitted as part of a second study, on yellow fever vaccine responses in identical twins.

The sequencing sample was made of PBMCs. These receptors all come from a woman under 30 in good health.

This clonotype showed up many times. This rearrangement joins TRBV20-1 to TRBJ2-3; D is uncertain. The CDR3 loop spans 13 amino acids. Germline CDR1 reads DFQATT; CDR2 reads SNEGSKA (reference sequence). V was clipped by 4 bases and J by 5 bases, with 13 bases between them. The CDR3 DNA reads TGCAGTGCTACCCCCCTAAAACAAGATACGCAGTATTTT. It specifies CSATPLKQDTQYF.

This clonotype was counted at least ten times. V usage is TRBV6-2 or TRBV6-3 and J usage is TRBJ2-2, with D possibly TRBD1 on 6 matching bases. The ends were cut back, 5 bases at V and 6 bases at J, with 10 bases in the middle. CDR1 MNHEY and CDR2 SVGEGT come from the germline V gene. The CDR3 has 13 residues. CDR3 nucleotides: TGTGCCAGCAGTGGGACAATCTCCGGGGAGCTGTTTTTT. It specifies CASSGTISGELFF.

The rearrangement uses TRBV5-1 and TRBJ2-1; 7 nucleotides align to TRBD2. This CDR3 has 16 residues. Germline assignment: CDR1 SGHRS and CDR2 YFSETQ. The junction had 6 bases not matched to a gene; V was cut back by 0 bases and J by 3 bases. The CDR3: CASSLEGGGHYNEQFF. DNA of the CDR3: TGCGCCAGCAGCTTGGAGGGCGGGGGTCACTACAATGAGCAGTTCTTC. Using reference TRBV5-1 and TRBJ2-1 for the parts outside the CDR3, the full variable domain is KAGVTQTPRYLIKTRGQQVTLSCSPISGHRSVSWYQQTPGQGLQFLFEYFSETQRNKGNFPGRFSGRQFSNSRSEMNVSTLELGDSALYLCASSLEGGGHYNEQFFGPGTRLTVL.

This sequence joins TRBV11-2 and TRBJ2-7; no reliable D call. The CDR3 consists of 14 residues. V was clipped by 0 bases and J by 2 bases, with 8 bases between them. The germline V gene encodes CDR1 SGHAT and CDR2 FQNNGV. As DNA, the CDR3 is TGTGCCAGCAGCTTAGATGGTCAGACCTACGAGCAGTACTTC. Protein: CASSLDGQTYEQYF. The full variable domain, with the rest looked up from reference TRBV11-2 and TRBJ2-7, is EAGVAQSPRYKIIEKRQSVAFWCNPISGHATLYWYQQILGQGPKLLIQFQNNGVVDDSQLPKDRFSAERLKGVDSTLKIQPAKLEDSAVYLCASSLDGQTYEQYFGPGTRLTVT.

This chain joins TRBV29-1 and TRBJ2-1; 9 bases line up with TRBD2. V was clipped by 3 bases and J by 2 bases; unmatched bases: 5. The CDR3 covers 15 residues. The V gene's germline CDR1 is SQVTM and CDR2 ANQGSEA. CDR3 sequence (DNA): TGCAGCGTTGACCTCCTAGCGGGGACCTACAATGAGCAGTTCTTC. Translating it yields CSVDLLAGTYNEQFF.

This chain links TRBV7-2 with TRBJ2-2; tentatively, D is TRBD2 (7 bases). Looked up from germline, CDR1 is SGHTA and CDR2 is FQGNSA. Trimming pared 6 bases from V and 4 bases from J, leaving 12 bases between. CDR3 length: 14 residues. Here the CDR3 reads CASRGAGATGELFF. The CDR3 DNA reads TGTGCCAGCAGGGGCGCGGGGGCCACCGGGGAGCTGTTTTTT. Supplemented by reference TRBV7-2 and TRBJ2-2, the full variable domain reads GAGVSQSPSNKVTEKGKDVELRCDPISGHTALYWYRQSLGQGLEFLIYFQGNSAPDKSGLPSDRFSAERTGGSVSTLTIQRTQQEDSAVYLCASRGAGATGELFFGEGSRLTVL.

This clonotype has more than one count but fewer than ten. The chain couples TRBV3-1 to TRBJ2-3; unclear D gene. The CDR3 is 12 residues long. From germline, CDR1 is LGHDT and CDR2 YNNKEL (reference sequence). V lost 4 bases to trimming and J lost 7 bases, with 9 bases between them. CDR3 protein: CASSPSHHTQYF. The CDR3 DNA follows: TGTGCCAGCAGCCCTTCGCATCATACGCAGTATTTT.

The chain joins TRBV4-1 to TRBJ2-1, with D perhaps matching TRBD2 (5 bases). The CDR3 length is 17 residues. Germline loops: CDR1 MGHRA, CDR2 YSYEKL. Trimming removed 2 bases at V and 0 bases at J, with 14 bases between. CDR3 region: CASSQTLDLSSYNEQFF. In DNA, the CDR3 is TGCGCCAGCAGCCAAACCCTGGACTTAAGCTCCTACAATGAGCAGTTCTTC.

The chain combines TRBV4-1 with TRBJ2-3, with 9 bases identical to TRBD1. Germline loops: CDR1 MGHRA, CDR2 YSYEKL. Trimming at V came to 8 bases and at J to 4 bases, leaving 7 bases not matched to a gene. The CDR3 contains 14 residues. The CDR3 region is CASAWTGEADTQYF. CDR3 coding DNA: TGCGCCAGCGCCTGGACAGGGGAGGCAGATACGCAGTATTTT.

This clonotype was observed at least ten times. The chain joins TRBV12-3 or TRBV12-4 to TRBJ1-2; tentatively, D is TRBD1 (6 bases). Between the trimmed V and J ends, which lost 6 bases and 7 bases, there was a span of 21 bases. The CDR3 consists of 15 residues. The CDR3 loop is CASSDRGHQPSGYTF. CDR3 sequence (DNA): TGTGCCAGCAGCGACCGGGGACACCAACCAAGTGGCTACACCTTC.

A remark on this clonotype: The CDR3 does not close with the conserved phenylalanine or tryptophan, likely indicating a read error. CDR3 bases: TGTGCCACCAGCAGAGCGCTAAGGTCCTACAATGAGCAGTTCCTC. This encodes CATSRALRSYNEQFL. The chain employs TRBV15 and TRBJ2-1; D unclear. The ends were cut back, 1 base at V and 1 base at J, with 8 bases in the middle. Germline assignment: CDR1 LNHNV and CDR2 YYDKDF (reference sequence). The CDR3 sequence is 15 residues long.

The chain employs TRBV20-1 and TRBJ2-7, with TRBD2 as a possible D gene (5 bases). In germline, CDR1 is DFQATT, CDR2 SNEGSKA (reference sequence). The CDR3 runs to 14 residues. V lost 6 bases to trimming and J lost 5 bases, with 20 bases between them. CDR3 sequence reads: CSALGSLASHEQYF. Here the CDR3 DNA reads TGCAGTGCCCTAGGTAGTCTAGCCAGCCACGAGCAGTACTTC.

At least ten counts were recorded for this clonotype. CDR3 DNA: TGTGCCAGCAGCCATGTGGGGATACGGCGGGGCGAGCAGTACTTC. Residues: CASSHVGIRRGEQYF. The J gene is TRBJ2-7, the V gene TRBV3-1; D possibly corresponds to TRBD2 (6 bases). V was cut by 3 bases and J by 6 bases, with 18 bases left in between. The CDR3 loop spans 15 amino acids. Germline V lookup: CDR1 LGHDT, CDR2 YNNKEL (reference sequence).

The CDR3 is CASSRGQSSYNEQFF. The CDR3 DNA follows: TGTGCCAGCAGCCGCGGACAGAGCTCCTACAATGAGCAGTTCTTC. The chain links TRBV6-2 or TRBV6-3 to TRBJ2-1; possibly TRBD1 for D (6 bases). This CDR3 has 15 residues. From germline, CDR1 is MNHEY and CDR2 SVGEGT. V gave up 6 bases and J gave up 0 bases, with 12 bases separating them.

CDR3 nucleotide sequence: TGTGCCACCAGTGATAACGACAGGGGGAAAGCCAAAAACATTCAGTACTTC. Translating it yields CATSDNDRGKAKNIQYF. V usage is TRBV24-1 and J usage is TRBJ2-4; 9 bases match TRBD1. The V gene end was trimmed by 3 bases and the J gene end by 0 bases; junction bases not matched to a gene: 5. CDR1 is KGHDR and CDR2 is SFDVKD in the germline V gene. This CDR3 spans 17 amino acids.

This clonotype occurred many times. The chain combines TRBV12-3 or TRBV12-4 with TRBJ2-3, with 9 bases fitting TRBD1. This CDR3 spans 15 amino acids. After removal of 5 bases from V and 0 bases from J, the junction contained 3 bases not matched to a gene. In nucleotides, the CDR3 is TGTGCCAGCAGTAAACAGGGGGCTAGCACAGATACGCAGTATTTT. The encoded protein is CASSKQGASTDTQYF.

The rearrangement links TRBV15 to TRBJ2-1, with D perhaps being TRBD1 or TRBD2 (6 bases each). Germline V gene data show CDR1 as LNHNV and CDR2 as YYDKDF (reference sequence). V gave up 0 bases and J gave up 6 bases, with 12 bases separating them. CDR3 length: 15 residues. CDR3: CATSRDPGALNEQFF. CDR3 DNA: TGTGCCACCAGCAGAGACCCGGGGGCTCTCAATGAGCAGTTCTTC.

This clonotype was seen many times. This chain joins TRBV11-2 and TRBJ2-5; TRBD1 matches 7 bases. The V segment lost 5 bases and the J segment 6 bases; nucleotides outside the gene matches: 9. Germline CDR1 reads SGHAT; CDR2 reads FQNNGV. The CDR3 totals 14 residues. The CDR3 reads CASSAGQVAQTQYF. In DNA form, the CDR3 reads TGTGCCAGCAGCGCTGGACAGGTGGCACAGACCCAGTACTTC.

This chain links TRBV15 with TRBJ2-7; 8 bases align to TRBD1. CDR3 length: 13 residues. The V gene's germline CDR1 is LNHNV and CDR2 YYDKDF (reference sequence). The trim removed 7 bases at V and 0 bases at J, leaving 2 bases unmatched. In DNA form, the CDR3 reads TGTGCCACCACAGGGGGCCACTCCTACGAGCAGTACTTC. Amino acids: CATTGGHSYEQYF.

This clonotype was seen ten or more times. The J gene is TRBJ2-5, the V gene TRBV12-3 or TRBV12-4; 11 bases are shared with TRBD1. This CDR3 is 16 amino acids long. Losses at the gene ends were 6 bases for V and 4 bases for J; bases not matched to a gene: 10. The CDR3 DNA reads TGTGCCAGCAGACTCCTCGGACAGGGGGCACGAGAGACCCAGTACTTC. Its translation is CASRLLGQGARETQYF.

This clonotype was detected ten times or more. The chain joins TRBV29-1 to TRBJ2-2; 10 bases map to TRBD2. Germline assignment: CDR1 SQVTM and CDR2 ANQGSEA. The CDR3 runs 15 residues. The trim removed 4 bases at V and 3 bases at J, leaving 5 bases unmatched. The CDR3 region has the DNA TGCAGCGTTGGCCTAGCGGGAGAGTACACCGGGGAGCTGTTTTTT. Amino acid sequence: CSVGLAGEYTGELFF.

This clonotype was seen at least ten times. The gene calls are TRBV7-9 and TRBJ2-3; D perhaps matches TRBD2 (6 bases). CDR1 and CDR2 (germline): SEHNR, FQNEAQ (reference sequence). CDR3 size: 14 residues. The V gene lost 5 bases and the J gene lost 6 bases, with 15 bases spanning the gap. CDR3 DNA: TGTGCCAGCAGCATAGGACTACTCGATGATACGCAGTATTTT. Residues: CASSIGLLDDTQYF. The entire variable domain, with the rest obtained from reference TRBV7-9 and TRBJ2-3, is as follows: DTGVSQNPRHKITKRGQNVTFRCDPISEHNRLYWYRQTLGQGPEFLTYFQNEAQLEKSRLLSDRFSAERPKGSFSTLEIQRTEQGDSAMYLCASSIGLLDDTQYFGPGTRLTVL.

In DNA, the CDR3 is TGCAGTGCTAGATTCCCTAGCGGGAGGGCCTACAATGAGCAGTTCTTC. This encodes CSARFPSGRAYNEQFF. V usage is TRBV20-1 and J usage is TRBJ2-1, with 12 bases matching TRBD2. V lost 2 bases, J lost 2 bases, and 4 bases stayed unmatched. CDR3 length equals 16 residues. Germline CDR1 is DFQATT and CDR2 is SNEGSKA (reference sequence).

Ten or more counts support this clonotype. DNA of the CDR3: TGTGCCAGCACCCCGGGACAGATCTACGAGCAGTACTTC. This translates into CASTPGQIYEQYF. This chain connects TRBV25-1 to TRBJ2-7; the match to TRBD1 covers 7 bases. The junction had 6 bases not matched to a gene; V was cut back by 7 bases and J by 3 bases. The CDR3 is 13 amino acids. CDR1 MGHDK and CDR2 SYGVNS come from the germline V gene.

The chain couples TRBV29-1 to TRBJ2-3; 10 bases line up with TRBD1. J was trimmed by 5 bases and V by 4 bases; bases with no gene match: 12. CDR1 SQVTM and CDR2 ANQGSEA come from the germline V gene. This CDR3 comprises 16 residues. CDR3 sequence (DNA): TGCAGCGTTGTGGGGGCCGGGACAGGGGCGGTAGATACGCAGTATTTT. This encodes CSVVGAGTGAVDTQYF.

The chain is built from TRBV20-1 and TRBJ2-2, with 13 bases that match TRBD2. The CDR3 totals 17 residues. The germline V gene has CDR1 DFQATT and CDR2 SNEGSKA (reference sequence). Losses at the gene ends were 2 bases for V and 5 bases for J; bases not matched to a gene: 8. CDR3 amino acids: CSARYGTGLAGTGELFF. The CDR3 nucleotides are TGCAGTGCTAGATATGGGACGGGACTAGCGGGGACCGGGGAGCTGTTTTTT.

The chain recombines TRBV30 with TRBJ2-2; no definite D call. Deletions cut 2 bases from V and 5 bases from J, with 12 bases between. CDR1 and CDR2 from the germline V gene are GTSNPN and SVGIG (reference sequence). This CDR3 is 14 amino acids long. The CDR3 loop reads CAWSKTRVTGELFF. CDR3 sequence (DNA): TGTGCCTGGAGTAAAACCCGCGTTACCGGGGAGCTGTTTTTT.

This clonotype was recorded a few times. This rearrangement joins TRBV20-1 to TRBJ2-5; TRBD2 matches at 8 bases. Germline CDR1 DFQATT, CDR2 SNEGSKA (reference sequence). The CDR3 covers 13 residues. V gave up 3 bases and J gave up 0 bases; unmatched junction bases: 0. The CDR3 reads CSASGGDQETQYF. The DNA of the CDR3 is TGCAGTGCTAGCGGGGGGGACCAAGAGACCCAGTACTTC.

Ten or more counts support this clonotype. V usage is TRBV6-2 or TRBV6-3 and J usage is TRBJ2-2; 9 positions match TRBD1. J gave up 0 bases and V 0 bases, and 11 bases lay outside the gene matches. Germline V CDR1 and CDR2: MNHEY, SVGEGT. This CDR3 has 20 amino acids. The CDR3: CASSYSTGGFTISNTGELFF. CDR3 bases: TGTGCCAGCAGTTACTCCACAGGGGGCTTTACCATCTCGAACACCGGGGAGCTGTTTTTT.

This sequence joins TRBV6-2 or TRBV6-3 and TRBJ2-2; 9 bases map to TRBD2. CDR1 is MNHEY and CDR2 is SVGEGT in the germline V gene. Germline trimming cut 6 bases from V and 0 bases from J; bases unmatched to any gene: 14. This CDR3 spans 19 amino acids. The CDR3 DNA reads TGTGCCAGCAGCCCCCGAGGTAGCGGGGGAGGCGCGAACACCGGGGAGCTGTTTTTT. Amino acids: CASSPRGSGGGANTGELFF.

CDR3 nucleotide sequence: TGTGCCTCAAGGAGGCTAAATCTCTACGAGCAGTACTTC. Its translation: CASRRLNLYEQYF. This sequence joins TRBV30 and TRBJ2-7; D perhaps matches TRBD2 (5 bases). CDR3 length: 13 amino acids. The V gene lost 7 bases and the J gene lost 3 bases, with 16 bases spanning the gap. The germline gives CDR1 GTSNPN, CDR2 SVGIG (reference sequence).

This rearrangement joins TRBV18 to TRBJ2-3; 10 positions match TRBD1. J was trimmed by 5 bases and V by 2 bases; bases with no gene match: 4. The V gene's germline CDR1 is KGHSH and CDR2 LQKENI. This CDR3 contains 15 residues. CDR3 sequence: CASSPTGTGEDTQYF. CDR3 DNA: TGTGCCAGCTCACCAACCGGGACAGGGGAAGATACGCAGTATTTT.